Below, one TCR beta chain is given with its context. What it binds is not known. The read falls 3 residues short of the CDR3 end, and the missing part is taken from the germline J gene. The data are from a study of T cells in women clearing cervical HPV infection. Findings and limits, study-wide: Cases carried less TRBV6-7 than controls: roughly 0.12% versus 0.17%. Associations may precede or follow infection; HPV-specific or memory T cells were not isolated. Richness differences could reflect unmeasured T-cell content per sample.

Germline assignment: CDR1 SGHRS and CDR2 YFSETQ. This CDR3 region has 13 residues. V shed 4 bases and J 7 bases; nucleotides not matched to a gene: 3. Using immunoSEQ multiplex PCR, the repertoire was profiled, and TCRdb retains in-frame clones only, with some absent. The sample holds about 22,000 clones. This TCR derives from a woman between 18 and 75 years old with a cervical HPV16 infection that either progressed to CIN3+ or cleared (not recorded which). The J gene is TRBJ2-5, the V gene TRBV5-1; 11 bases fit TRBD2. The sequenced sample was blood buffy coat. The sequenced part of the CDR3 DNA is TGCGCCAGCAGCCCCGGACTAGCGGGGACC. This translates into CASSPGLAGT. The complete CDR3 reads CASSPGLAGTQYF.